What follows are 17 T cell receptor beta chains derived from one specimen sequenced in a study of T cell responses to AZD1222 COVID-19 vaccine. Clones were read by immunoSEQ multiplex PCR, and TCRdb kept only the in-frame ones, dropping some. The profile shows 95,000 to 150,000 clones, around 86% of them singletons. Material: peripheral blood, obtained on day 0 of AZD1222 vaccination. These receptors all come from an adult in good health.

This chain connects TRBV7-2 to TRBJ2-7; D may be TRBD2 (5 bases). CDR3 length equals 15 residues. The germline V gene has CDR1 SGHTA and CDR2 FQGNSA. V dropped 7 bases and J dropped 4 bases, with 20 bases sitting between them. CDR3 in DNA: TGTGCCAGCACCCTAGGTCTCTCCCCGGGATACGAGCAGTACTTC. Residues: CASTLGLSPGYEQYF.

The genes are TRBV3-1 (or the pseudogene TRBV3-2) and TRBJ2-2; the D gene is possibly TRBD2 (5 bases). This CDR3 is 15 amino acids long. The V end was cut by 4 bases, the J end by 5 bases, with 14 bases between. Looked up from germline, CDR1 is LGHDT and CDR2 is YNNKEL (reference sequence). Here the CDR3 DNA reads TGTGCCAGCAGCCTCACAGCGGCCCAAACCGGGGAGCTGTTTTTT. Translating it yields CASSLTAAQTGELFF.

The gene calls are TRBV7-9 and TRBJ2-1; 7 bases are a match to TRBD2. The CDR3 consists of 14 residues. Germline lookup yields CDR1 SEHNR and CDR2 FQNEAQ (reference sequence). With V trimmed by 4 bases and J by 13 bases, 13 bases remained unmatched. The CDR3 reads CASSSAGARAGQFF. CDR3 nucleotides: TGTGCCAGCAGCTCCGCGGGAGCGAGGGCCGGACAGTTCTTC.

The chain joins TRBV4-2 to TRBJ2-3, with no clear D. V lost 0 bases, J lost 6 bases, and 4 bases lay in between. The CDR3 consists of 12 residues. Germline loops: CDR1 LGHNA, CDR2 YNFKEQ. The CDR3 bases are TGTGCCAGCAGCCAAGATCTGGATACGCAGTATTTT. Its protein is CASSQDLDTQYF.

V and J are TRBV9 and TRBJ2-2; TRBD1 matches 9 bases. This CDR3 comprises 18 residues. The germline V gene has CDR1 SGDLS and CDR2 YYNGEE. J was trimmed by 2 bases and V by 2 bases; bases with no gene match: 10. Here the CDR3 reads CASSVGLGGQGNTGELFF. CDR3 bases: TGTGCCAGCAGCGTCGGCCTCGGGGGACAGGGCAACACCGGGGAGCTGTTTTTT.

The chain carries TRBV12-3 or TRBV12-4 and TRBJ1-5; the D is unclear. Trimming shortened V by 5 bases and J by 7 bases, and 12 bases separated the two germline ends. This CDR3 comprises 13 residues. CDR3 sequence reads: CASSVLLEQPQHF. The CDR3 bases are TGTGCCAGCAGTGTACTACTTGAACAGCCCCAGCATTTT.

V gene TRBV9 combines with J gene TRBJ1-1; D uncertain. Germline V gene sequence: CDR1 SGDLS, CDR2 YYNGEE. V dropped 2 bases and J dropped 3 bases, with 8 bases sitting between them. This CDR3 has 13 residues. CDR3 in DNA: TGTGCCAGCAGCGTGAAGACCCACACTGAAGCTTTCTTT. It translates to CASSVKTHTEAFF.

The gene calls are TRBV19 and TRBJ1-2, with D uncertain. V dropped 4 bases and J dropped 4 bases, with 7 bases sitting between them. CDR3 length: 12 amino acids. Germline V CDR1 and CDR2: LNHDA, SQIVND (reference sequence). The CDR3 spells CASSTYPYGYTF. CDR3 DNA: TGTGCCAGTAGTACATACCCCTATGGCTACACCTTC.

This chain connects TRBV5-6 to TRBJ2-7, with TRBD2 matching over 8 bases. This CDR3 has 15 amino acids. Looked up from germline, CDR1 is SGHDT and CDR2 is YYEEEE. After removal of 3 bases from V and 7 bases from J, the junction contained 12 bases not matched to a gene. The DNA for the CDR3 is TGTGCCAGCAGCTATTCGGGGACTAGGGGCTGGGAGCAGTACTTC. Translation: CASSYSGTRGWEQYF.

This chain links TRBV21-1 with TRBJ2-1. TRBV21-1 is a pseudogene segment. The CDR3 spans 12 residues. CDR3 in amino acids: CASSKENNEQFF. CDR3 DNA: TGTGCCAGCAGCAAAGAAAACAATGAGCAGTTCTTC.

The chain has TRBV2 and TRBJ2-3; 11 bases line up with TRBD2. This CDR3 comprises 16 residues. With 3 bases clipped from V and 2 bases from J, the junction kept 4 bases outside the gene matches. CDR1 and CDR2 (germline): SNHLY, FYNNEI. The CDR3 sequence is CASSEASGGTTDTQYF. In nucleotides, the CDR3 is TGTGCCAGCAGTGAGGCTAGCGGGGGGACCACAGATACGCAGTATTTT. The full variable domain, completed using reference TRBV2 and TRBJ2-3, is EPEVTQTPSHQVTQMGQEVILRCVPISNHLYFYWYRQILGQKVEFLVSFYNNEISEKSEIFDDQFSVERPDGSNFTLKIRSTKLEDSAMYFCASSEASGGTTDTQYFGPGTRLTVL.

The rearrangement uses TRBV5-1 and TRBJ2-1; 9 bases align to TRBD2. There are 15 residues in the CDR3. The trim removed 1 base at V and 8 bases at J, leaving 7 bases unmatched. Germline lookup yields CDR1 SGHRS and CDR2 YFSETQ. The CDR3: CASSLTAGGGYEQFF. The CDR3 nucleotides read TGCGCCAGCAGCTTGACAGCGGGGGGCGGGTATGAGCAGTTCTTC.

The CDR3 loop reads CASSRQRATDTQYF. Written as DNA, the CDR3 is TGTGCCAGCAGCCGACAGCGTGCTACAGATACGCAGTATTTT. The chain uses TRBV5-6 and TRBJ2-3, with D perhaps TRBD1 (5 bases). The CDR3 has 14 residues. V gave up 4 bases and J gave up 3 bases, with 12 bases separating them. Germline V CDR1 and CDR2: SGHDT, YYEEEE.

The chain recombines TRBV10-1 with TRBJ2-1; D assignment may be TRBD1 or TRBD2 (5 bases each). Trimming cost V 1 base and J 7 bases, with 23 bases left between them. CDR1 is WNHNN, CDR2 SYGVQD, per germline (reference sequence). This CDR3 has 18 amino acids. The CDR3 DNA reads TGCGCCAGCAGTGAGTACTTTTTAAGAGGGGAAGTCGGAAATGAGCAGTTCTTC. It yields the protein CASSEYFLRGEVGNEQFF.

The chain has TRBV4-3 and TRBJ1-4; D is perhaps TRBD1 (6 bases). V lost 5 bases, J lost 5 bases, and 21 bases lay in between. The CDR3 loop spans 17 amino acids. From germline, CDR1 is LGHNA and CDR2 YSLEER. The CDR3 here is CASSSDRPDRNNEKLFF. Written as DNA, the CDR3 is TGCGCCAGCAGCTCCGACAGGCCAGACCGAAACAATGAAAAACTGTTTTTT.

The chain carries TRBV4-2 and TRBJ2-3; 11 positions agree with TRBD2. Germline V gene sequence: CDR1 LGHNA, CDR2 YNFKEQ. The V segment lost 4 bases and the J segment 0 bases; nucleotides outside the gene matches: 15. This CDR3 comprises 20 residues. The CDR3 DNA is TGTGCCAGCAGCCTTTCGTCGGTGCTAGCGGGGGGCATTAGCACAGATACGCAGTATTTT. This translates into CASSLSSVLAGGISTDTQYF.

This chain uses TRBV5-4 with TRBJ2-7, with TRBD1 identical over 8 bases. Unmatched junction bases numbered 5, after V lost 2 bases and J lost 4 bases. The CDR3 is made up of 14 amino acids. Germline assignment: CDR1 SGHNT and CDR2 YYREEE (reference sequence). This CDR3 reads CASSLDRTGYEQYF. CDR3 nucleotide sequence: TGTGCCAGCAGCTTAGACAGGACAGGGTACGAGCAGTACTTC.